This T cell receptor (beta chain) was documented in a study of vaccination effects on CD4 cells after COVID-19 (dated by TCRdb to between 2021 and 2023). Regarding the research as a whole: Across the study, the median time from the second dose to post-vaccine sampling was 72 days (range 14 to 241). Cultures from other donors in the study were sequenced with the Oncomine TCR Beta short-read assay on an Illumina iSeq 100. SARS-CoV-2 spike-specific CD4+ TCR repertoires were compared before and after mRNA vaccination in COVID-19 convalescent patients and in infection-naive vaccine recipients. Altogether, approximately 10 COVID-19 convalescent patients and several SARS-CoV-2-naive healthy vaccine recipients made up the full study.

The method was the immunoSEQ multiplex PCR assay. DNA from the CD4+ T cells that had been cultured and isolated underwent TCR beta CDR3 sequencing. Per the original workflow: Non-productive TCR sequences were discarded, and reads were trimmed to the CDR3 region, with only CDR3s of 7 or more amino acids retained. The MANAFEST web app was used to pick out antigen-specific clonotypes by comparing their expansion in peptide wells with that in reference cultures. To count as positive, a clone had to show expansion at FDR<0.05 compared with the reference and with all other wells, an odds ratio above 5, and a frequency above 0.1% in two replicate wells. Cross-reactive clonotypes were defined as significantly expanded in SARS-CoV-2 spike wells and in at least one common cold coronavirus spike condition. Levenshtein distance calculated with the stringdist R package was used to assess CDR3 similarity, and unrooted trees were constructed with ape in R 3.6.1. In its TCRdb copy, this immuneACCESS table keeps in-frame sequences only and misses some clones. Where compared with another copy, unresolved V genes explain less than half of these, and the others have no known cause. From that table come the V and J calls and clone size; the DNA was used to work out D and trimming. Counted in this sample were fewer than 35,000 clones; almost 75% of them appeared once. Roughly 15% of the sample rests with the top ten.

Worth noting for this clone: What antigen it recognizes has not been identified. Base qualities are not at hand, and no much larger clone is one base apart.

CDR1 and CDR2 are drawn from the germline V gene: SGDLS, YYNGEE. Including the terminal cysteine and phenylalanine, the CDR3 comprises 17 residues. The only DNA kept is the CDR3, 51 bases in frame from the first base. V loses 0 bases, J loses 5 bases, and the germline ends lie 18 bases apart. Overall results and qualifications from the work: The study was limited by a small number of convalescent patients and lacked early post-infection timepoints. In healthy vaccine recipients, vaccine-induced clones were almost all SARS-CoV-2 mono-reactive, with only 1 of 255 being cross-reactive with common cold coronaviruses. Clones induced by infection and clones induced by vaccination both contracted markedly at late timepoints after vaccination, which fits with T cell responses waning over time.

To identify antigen-specific CD4+ T cell clonotypes by their expansion, the ViraFEST assay first stimulated PBMC with viral peptide pools and then applied TCR sequencing. After about 10 days of culture, CD4+ T cells were isolated with the EasySep CD4+ T cell isolation kit. Two doses of either the BNT162b2 or the mRNA-1273 mRNA SARS-CoV-2 vaccine were administered to participants. The absence of prior SARS-CoV-2 infection in healthy vaccine recipients was confirmed by negative nucleocapsid antibodies before and after vaccination. Each well held over 1.5 million PBMC cultured in IMDM containing around 5% human AB serum, 8.5 to 10 IU/ml IL-2 and gentamicin, along with 10 ug/ml peptides. Half of the culture medium was replaced with fresh IL-2-containing medium on days 3 and 7. Unless noted otherwise, every peptide stimulation condition was grown in triplicate wells. PBMC were separated from whole blood using Ficoll-Paque Plus gradient centrifugation and were then either cryopreserved at -140C or used fresh. The overlapping peptide pools covered the spike proteins of SARS-CoV-2 as well as those of the common cold coronaviruses HCoV-NL63, HCoV-OC43 and HCoV-229E. Genomic DNA was extracted from cultured CD4+ T cells with the QIAamp micro DNA kit.

Here the chain combines TRBV9 and TRBJ1-5; the D gene lacks a confident call. Sequencing was performed on CD4+ T cells from PBMCs cultured with HCoV-229E spike peptides, taken after COVID-19 vaccination. According to the study, the label for this sample's cell subset or site signals: HCoV-229E spike overlapping peptide pool stimulation. This TCR was sampled from a human donor who received a COVID-19 vaccine. At the DNA level, the sequence is TGTGCCAGCAGCGTAGAGGGTTGGCTCCCTCGATATCAGCCCCAGCATTTT. This translates into CASSVEGWLPRYQPQHF.